Below, 27 T cell receptor beta chains from the same sample are listed, as sequenced in a study of T cells in women clearing cervical HPV infection. Measured with immunoSEQ multiplex PCR; TCRdb has only the in-frame clones, and not every one. In total, the table holds roughly 22,000 clones. Sequencing was carried out using blood buffy coat. These receptors were taken from a woman between 18 and 75 years old with a cervical HPV16 infection that either progressed to CIN3+ or cleared (not recorded which).

Of note for this clone: The CDR3 end lies 3 residues beyond the end of the read and is filled in from the germline J gene. The V and J genes are TRBV6-2 or TRBV6-3 and TRBJ2-7; TRBD2 agrees at 12 bases. V trimming: 6 bases; J trimming: 3 bases; junction bases outside the gene matches: 3. CDR1 and CDR2 (germline): MNHEY, SVGEGT. This CDR3 spans 14 amino acids. The sequenced part of the CDR3 DNA is TGTGCCAGCAGGAGACTAGCGGGAGTCTACGAG. It specifies CASRRLAGVYE. The whole CDR3 reads CASRRLAGVYEQYF.

About this clone itself: The read ends 3 residues shy of where the CDR3 ends; the end is completed using the germline J gene. The chain uses TRBV19 and TRBJ2-2; D call uncertain. The CDR3 totals 13 residues. Germline CDR1 LNHDA, CDR2 SQIVND (reference sequence). Trimming removed 7 bases at V and 5 bases at J, with 11 bases between. CDR3 DNA, as far as it was read: TGTGCCAGTAAGGGTTTTCTAACCGGGGAG. Protein product: CASKGFLTGE. The CDR3 in full is CASKGFLTGELFF. Full variable domain (remainder filled in from reference TRBV19 and TRBJ2-2): DGGITQSPKYLFRKEGQNVTLSCEQNLNHDAMYWYRQDPGQGLRLIYYSQIVNDFQKGDIAEGYSVSREKKESFPLTVTSAQKNPTAFYLCASKGFLTGELFFGEGSRLTVL.

Note on this clone: Read data end 3 residues before the CDR3 end; the end is taken from the germline J gene. The rearrangement joins TRBV30 to TRBJ2-2; D remains ambiguous. Germline V CDR1 and CDR2: GTSNPN, SVGIG (reference sequence). Trimming left V 0 bases short and J 7 bases short, with 9 bases between. This CDR3 has 13 amino acids. CDR3 sequence: CAWSVIVFGELFF. CDR3 DNA (partial): TGTGCCTGGAGTGTAATCGTTTTCGGGGAG.

Concerning this clone: The read stops 3 residues short of the end of the CDR3; the missing end is completed from the germline J gene. The chain couples TRBV29-1 to TRBJ2-5, with TRBD2 as a possible D gene (6 bases). V shed 3 bases and J shed 4 bases, with 24 bases lying between them. The CDR3 loop spans 17 amino acids. Germline V gives CDR1 SQVTM, CDR2 ANQGSEA. This CDR3 is CSVEGLVETIQGETQYF. Partial CDR3 DNA: TGCAGCGTTGAGGGACTCGTAGAAACAATACAAGGAGAGACC.

For this clone: Sequencing ends 3 residues short of the CDR3 end; the germline J gene provides the rest. This chain connects TRBV10-1 to TRBJ2-3, with D possibly TRBD1 on 5 matching bases. The V end lost 1 base, the J end lost 2 bases, and 13 bases lay between the germline ends. The CDR3 is 16 residues long. Germline lookup yields CDR1 WNHNN and CDR2 SYGVQD (reference sequence). Partial CDR3 DNA: TGCGCCAGCAGTGAGTTGGGGCGGAGAGCCACAGATACG. It specifies CASSELGRRATDT. The entire CDR3 sequence reads CASSELGRRATDTQYF.

On this clone: The CDR3 is cut off 3 residues early in the read; its end comes from the germline J gene. The J gene is TRBJ2-5, the V gene TRBV18; 8 bases are a match to TRBD1. Trimming at V came to 2 bases and at J to 4 bases, leaving 3 bases not matched to a gene. The CDR3 totals 14 residues. CDR1 and CDR2 (germline): KGHSH, LQKENI. Partial CDR3 DNA: TGTGCCAGCTCACCAATAGACAGGGGAGAGACC. Translated: CASSPIDRGET. The whole CDR3 is CASSPIDRGETQYF.

With regard to this clone: The CDR3 end falls 3 residues outside the read, so it is completed with the germline J gene. The rearrangement uses TRBV29-1 and TRBJ2-1; tentatively, D is TRBD2 (5 bases). This CDR3 has 16 amino acids. The germline V gene encodes CDR1 SQVTM and CDR2 ANQGSEA. Trimming cost V 3 bases and J 0 bases, with 15 bases left between them. Partial CDR3 DNA: TGCAGCGTTGAGTCGCTAGCAGGAGGCTCCTACAATGAG. Its protein is CSVESLAGGSYNE. The full CDR3 protein is CSVESLAGGSYNEQFF.

As regards this clone: The read comes to an end 3 residues before the CDR3 does, leaving the germline J gene to fill in the end. The chain employs TRBV30 and TRBJ2-5; perhaps TRBD2 as D (6 bases). CDR1 is GTSNPN and CDR2 is SVGIG in the germline V gene (reference sequence). Trimming took off 7 bases at V and 4 bases at J, with 19 bases between the two ends. CDR3 length equals 14 residues. CDR3 DNA (partial): TGTGCCTTCCGGCCCGGGCGGGGCACAGAGACC. It codes for CAFRPGRGTET. From start to end, the CDR3 is CAFRPGRGTETQYF.

Remarks on this clone: The read is 3 residues too short to cover the CDR3 end, so that end is filled in from the germline J gene. Additional DNA sequences in this sample encode the identical CDR3. This chain connects TRBV18 to TRBJ2-1, with D maybe TRBD2 (6 bases). Germline V lookup: CDR1 KGHSH, CDR2 LQKENI. The CDR3 runs to 16 residues. V was clipped by 6 bases and J by 9 bases, with 24 bases between them. Partial CDR3 DNA: TGTGCCAGCTCCCCCCGCCGGGACTTCCCCATGGGTGAG. Residues: CASSPRRDFPMGE. The full CDR3 sequence reads CASSPRRDFPMGEQFF. Based on the CDR3 plus reference TRBV18 and TRBJ2-1, the full variable domain is NAGVMQNPRHLVRRRGQEARLRCSPMKGHSHVYWYRQLPEEGLKFMVYLQKENIIDESGMPKERFSAEFPKEGPSILRIQQVVRGDSAAYFCASSPRRDFPMGEQFFGPGTRLTVL.

The CDR3 here is CASSQAGGQPYEQYF. CDR3 bases read: TGTGCCAGCAGCCAGGCCGGGGGGCAGCCCTACGAG. The rearrangement links TRBV7-2 to TRBJ2-7; TRBD2 is a possible D gene (7 bases). The read finishes 3 residues shy of the CDR3 end, and the germline J gene is used to complete it. The CDR3 loop spans 15 amino acids. Germline V gene lookup returns CDR1 SGHTA and CDR2 FQGNSA. Trimming cost V 5 bases and J 2 bases, with 16 bases left between them. Variable domain in full (rest from reference TRBV7-2 and TRBJ2-7): GAGVSQSPSNKVTEKGKDVELRCDPISGHTALYWYRQSLGQGLEFLIYFQGNSAPDKSGLPSDRFSAERTGGSVSTLTIQRTQQEDSAVYLCASSQAGGQPYEQYFGPGTRLTVT.

For this clone: The CDR3 goes on 3 residues after the read ends, and that part is filled in from the germline J gene. The chain uses TRBV30 and TRBJ2-1, with 7 nucleotides matching TRBD1. The CDR3 totals 13 residues. The V and J ends lost 5 bases and 6 bases, in that order; junction bases with no gene match: 7. CDR1 GTSNPN and CDR2 SVGIG come from the germline V gene (reference sequence). The CDR3 sequence is CAWGSGQPNEQFF. The sequenced CDR3 bases are TGTGCCTGGGGGTCGGGACAGCCCAATGAG.

On this clone: With the read ending 3 residues before the CDR3 end, the germline J gene is used to fill in that end. This chain joins TRBV20-1 and TRBJ1-1; D is unresolved. This CDR3 region has 13 residues. Germline-derived CDR1 and CDR2 are DFQATT and SNEGSKA (reference sequence). Trimming removed 0 bases from V and 3 bases from J, with 8 bases in between. The sequenced part of the CDR3 DNA is TGCAGTGCTAGAGACGGGGTGGACACTGAA. This gives the protein CSARDGVDTE. The full CDR3 reads CSARDGVDTEAFF.

Notes on this clone: The read stops 3 residues short of the end of the CDR3; the missing end is completed from the germline J gene. This sequence joins TRBV5-6 and TRBJ1-1, with D perhaps TRBD1 (5 bases). V was trimmed by 4 bases and J by 4 bases, leaving 17 bases between them. Looked up from germline, CDR1 is SGHDT and CDR2 is YYEEEE. This CDR3 contains 15 residues. The CDR3 loop is CASSQLTLRGTEAFF. The covered CDR3 bases are TGTGCCAGCAGCCAACTTACATTAAGGGGCACTGAA.

Regarding this clone: The observed sequence ends 3 residues before the CDR3 terminus, with the missing tail filled in from the germline J gene. The chain has TRBV5-1 and TRBJ2-5, with D perhaps TRBD1 or TRBD2 (5 bases each). The CDR3 is made up of 14 amino acids. Germline CDR1 reads SGHRS; CDR2 reads YFSETQ. Trimming stripped 0 bases from V and 5 bases from J, with 11 bases between. This chain's CDR3 is CASSLALGEETQYF. The sequenced CDR3 bases are TGCGCCAGCAGCTTGGCCCTAGGGGAGGAGACC.

For this clone: The read falls 3 residues short of the CDR3 end, and the missing part is taken from the germline J gene. V and J are TRBV20-1 and TRBJ1-5; a possible D gene is TRBD1 (5 bases). Trimming removed 6 bases from V and 4 bases from J, with 25 bases in between. This CDR3 has 17 amino acids. Looked up from germline, CDR1 is DFQATT and CDR2 is SNEGSKA (reference sequence). Partial CDR3 DNA: TGCAGTGCCAACCTCTGGGCGGGGGACGCGCAAAATCAGCCC. This sequence encodes CSANLWAGDAQNQP. In full, the CDR3 is CSANLWAGDAQNQPQHF.

As for this clone: The CDR3 end falls 3 residues outside the read, so it is completed with the germline J gene. V is TRBV29-1 and J is TRBJ2-7; 11 bases map to TRBD2. The CDR3 contains 15 residues. Germline V lookup: CDR1 SQVTM, CDR2 ANQGSEA. With 0 bases clipped from V and 4 bases from J, the junction kept 5 bases outside the gene matches. The CDR3 DNA, read in part, is TGCAGCGTTGAAGACCTCACTAGCGGGAGTTACGAG. It specifies CSVEDLTSGSYE. The whole CDR3 protein is CSVEDLTSGSYEQYF.

As regards this clone: The read gets to within 3 residues of the CDR3 end, and the germline J gene fills in the rest. The V call is TRBV28, the J call TRBJ2-7, with a tentative D call TRBD1 (5 bases). Looked up from germline, CDR1 is MDHEN and CDR2 is SYDVKM. The ends were cut back, 5 bases at V and 3 bases at J, with 14 bases in the middle. CDR3 length: 14 amino acids. The CDR3 here is CASSQNDRRYEQYF. The CDR3 DNA, read in part, is TGTGCCAGCAGTCAAAATGACAGACGCTACGAG.

To note about this clone: The missing CDR3 end, 3 residues past where the read stops, is filled in from the germline J gene. V gene TRBV6-2 or TRBV6-3 combines with J gene TRBJ2-5; 10 bases line up with TRBD2. Germline V gene lookup returns CDR1 MNHEY and CDR2 SVGEGT. This CDR3 has 13 amino acids. With 8 bases clipped from V and 4 bases from J, the junction kept 4 bases outside the gene matches. CDR3 amino acids: CASLLAGAETQYF. Partial CDR3 DNA: TGTGCCAGCCTCCTAGCGGGAGCAGAGACC.

Turning to this clone: Read sequence stops 3 residues before the CDR3 end, and the germline J gene provides the missing end. V usage is TRBV6-2 or TRBV6-3 and J usage is TRBJ2-1, with 12 bases identical to TRBD2. Per germline, CDR1 MNHEY and CDR2 SVGEGT. The V and J ends lost 5 bases and 5 bases, in that order; junction bases with no gene match: 4. This CDR3 has 15 amino acids. The covered CDR3 bases are TGTGCCAGCAGTCAACTAGCGGGAGGCCACAATGAG. This encodes CASSQLAGGHNE. The entire CDR3 reads CASSQLAGGHNEQFF.

Note on this clone: The read comes to an end 3 residues before the CDR3 does, leaving the germline J gene to fill in the end. The gene calls are TRBV30 and TRBJ2-7; 11 bases line up with TRBD2. This CDR3 is 16 amino acids long. In germline, CDR1 is GTSNPN, CDR2 SVGIG (reference sequence). Unmatched junction bases numbered 11, after V lost 4 bases and J lost 3 bases. The sequenced part of the CDR3 DNA is TGTGCCTGGACTAAAAGGACTAGCGGGTTCCTCTACGAG. Protein: CAWTKRTSGFLYE. The full CDR3 protein is CAWTKRTSGFLYEQYF.

Concerning this clone: With the read ending 3 residues before the CDR3 end, the germline J gene is used to fill in that end. The rearrangement links TRBV5-6 to TRBJ1-6; D is unclear. This CDR3 spans 12 amino acids. Germline V lookup: CDR1 SGHDT, CDR2 YYEEEE. Trimming took 5 bases from V and 5 from J, leaving 5 bases between them. The covered CDR3 bases are TGTGCCAGCAGAGGTAATAATTCACCC. Its translation: CASRGNNSP. The entire CDR3 sequence reads CASRGNNSPLHF.

About this clone: The observed sequence ends 3 residues before the CDR3 terminus, with the missing tail filled in from the germline J gene. The chain links TRBV7-2 to TRBJ1-2, with D perhaps TRBD1 (6 bases). Trimming removed 4 bases at V and 5 bases at J, with 14 bases between. The germline CDR1 and CDR2 sequences are SGHTA and FQGNSA. This CDR3 has 14 residues. The CDR3 bases that were read are TGTGCCAGCAGCTCCTCCGACAGGAGGTATGGC. As protein: CASSSSDRRYG. The complete CDR3 protein is CASSSSDRRYGYTF.

Note on this clone: The CDR3 end is not reached by the read, which stops 3 residues before it; the germline J gene fills it in. The genes are TRBV7-2 and TRBJ2-5; 12 bases match TRBD1. Looked up from germline, CDR1 is SGHTA and CDR2 is FQGNSA. CDR3 length equals 18 residues. Trimming cost V 0 bases and J 4 bases; bases outside gene matches: 9. CDR3 DNA (partial): TGTGCCAGCAGCTTAGCCACCGGGACAGGGGGCGTGGGAGAGACC. The encoded protein is CASSLATGTGGVGET. The CDR3 in its entirety is CASSLATGTGGVGETQYF.

Regarding this clone: The CDR3 end is not reached by the read, which stops 3 residues before it; the germline J gene fills it in. This chain links TRBV6-1 with TRBJ2-3, with D possibly TRBD1 on 8 matching bases. Germline CDR1 reads MNHNS; CDR2 reads SASEGT. V lost 0 bases and J 1 base, leaving 14 bases between the germline ends. CDR3 length: 17 residues. CDR3 DNA, as far as it was read: TGTGCCAGCAGTGAAGCTTTAACAGGGGGGGGCACAGATACG. It specifies CASSEALTGGGTDT. The whole CDR3 protein is CASSEALTGGGTDTQYF.

To note about this clone: The sequence runs out 3 residues before the end of the CDR3; the remainder is reconstructed from the germline J gene. The J gene is TRBJ1-2, the V gene TRBV30; 8 bases are a match to TRBD1. CDR1 is GTSNPN, CDR2 SVGIG, per germline (reference sequence). The CDR3 has 14 residues. Partial CDR3 DNA: TGTGCCTGGGCTGGACAGGGACTTCTCTTAGGC. It is translated as CAWAGQGLLLG. The complete CDR3 sequence is CAWAGQGLLLGYTF.

The CDR3 loop reads CASSLSGTNEKLFF. The DNA read from the CDR3 is TGTGCCAGCAGCTTGTCGGGAACTAATGAAAAA. The V and J genes are TRBV5-8 and TRBJ1-4, with unresolved D. The observed sequence ends 3 residues before the CDR3 terminus, with the missing tail filled in from the germline J gene. Germline V gene lookup returns CDR1 SGHTS and CDR2 YDEGEE. Trimming stripped 1 base from V and 1 base from J, with 5 bases between. CDR3 length: 14 amino acids.

Concerning this clone itself: The read ends 3 residues early relative to the CDR3; the germline J gene fills the gap. This rearrangement joins TRBV6-2 or TRBV6-3 to TRBJ2-3; weak D call: TRBD2 (5 bases). Between the trimmed V and J ends, which lost 6 bases and 1 base, there was a span of 11 bases. Germline loops: CDR1 MNHEY, CDR2 SVGEGT. The length of the CDR3 is 14 residues. This CDR3 is CASRLDWGTDTQYF. The DNA read from the CDR3 is TGTGCCAGCAGACTGGACTGGGGCACAGATACG.